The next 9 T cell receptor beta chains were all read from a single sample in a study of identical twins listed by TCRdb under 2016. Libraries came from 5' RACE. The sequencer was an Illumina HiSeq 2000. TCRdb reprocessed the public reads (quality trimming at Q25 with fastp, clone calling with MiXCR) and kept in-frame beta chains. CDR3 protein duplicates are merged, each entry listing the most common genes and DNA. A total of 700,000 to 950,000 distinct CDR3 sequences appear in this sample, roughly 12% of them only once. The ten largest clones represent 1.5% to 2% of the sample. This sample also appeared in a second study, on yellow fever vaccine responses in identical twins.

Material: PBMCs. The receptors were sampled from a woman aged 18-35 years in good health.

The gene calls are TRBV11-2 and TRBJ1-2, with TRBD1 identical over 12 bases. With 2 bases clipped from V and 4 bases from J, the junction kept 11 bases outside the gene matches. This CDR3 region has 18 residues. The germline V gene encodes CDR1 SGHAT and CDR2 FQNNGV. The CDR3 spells CASSLNPGQGARGYGYTF. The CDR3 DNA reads TGTGCCAGCAGCTTAAACCCGGGACAGGGGGCGCGAGGCTATGGCTACACCTTC.

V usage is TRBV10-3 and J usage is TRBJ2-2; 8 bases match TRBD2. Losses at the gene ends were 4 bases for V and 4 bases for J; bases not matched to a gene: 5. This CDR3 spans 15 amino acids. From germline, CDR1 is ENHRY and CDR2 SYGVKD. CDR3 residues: CAISGSGGRTGELFF. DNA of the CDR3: TGTGCCATCAGTGGGAGCGGGGGCCGCACCGGGGAGCTGTTTTTT.

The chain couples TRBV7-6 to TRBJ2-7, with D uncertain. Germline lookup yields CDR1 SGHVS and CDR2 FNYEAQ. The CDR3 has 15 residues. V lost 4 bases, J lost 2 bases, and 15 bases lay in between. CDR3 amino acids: CASSYIPLAAYEQYF. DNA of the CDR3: TGTGCCAGCAGCTACATCCCTTTAGCTGCCTACGAGCAGTACTTC.

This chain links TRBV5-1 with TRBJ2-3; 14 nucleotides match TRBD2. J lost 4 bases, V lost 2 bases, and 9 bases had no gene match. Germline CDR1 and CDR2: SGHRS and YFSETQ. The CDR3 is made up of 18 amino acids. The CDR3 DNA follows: TGCGCCAGCAGCTTAACGGGACTAGCGGGAGTCGGAGCAGATACGCAGTATTTT. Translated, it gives CASSLTGLAGVGADTQYF.

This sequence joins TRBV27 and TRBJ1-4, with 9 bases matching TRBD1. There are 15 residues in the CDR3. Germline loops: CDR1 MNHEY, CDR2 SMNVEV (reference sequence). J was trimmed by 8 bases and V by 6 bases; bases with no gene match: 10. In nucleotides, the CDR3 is TGTGCCAGCAGCCCCCGGGACAGGGCTTTCGAAAAACTGTTTTTT. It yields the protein CASSPRDRAFEKLFF.

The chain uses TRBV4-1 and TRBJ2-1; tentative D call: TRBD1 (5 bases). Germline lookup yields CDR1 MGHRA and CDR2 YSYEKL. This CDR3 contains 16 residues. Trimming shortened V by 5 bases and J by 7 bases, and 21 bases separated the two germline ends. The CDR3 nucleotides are TGCGCCAGCAGCTATACAGGTCCGAGGAGCCTAAATGAGCAGTTCTTC. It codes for CASSYTGPRSLNEQFF.

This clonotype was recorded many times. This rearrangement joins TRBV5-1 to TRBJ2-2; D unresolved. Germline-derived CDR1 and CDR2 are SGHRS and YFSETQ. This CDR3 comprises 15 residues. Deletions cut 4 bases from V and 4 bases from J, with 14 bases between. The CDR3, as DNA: TGCGCCAGCAGCCTGAAGACGGATCGCACCGGGGAGCTGTTTTTT. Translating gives CASSLKTDRTGELFF.

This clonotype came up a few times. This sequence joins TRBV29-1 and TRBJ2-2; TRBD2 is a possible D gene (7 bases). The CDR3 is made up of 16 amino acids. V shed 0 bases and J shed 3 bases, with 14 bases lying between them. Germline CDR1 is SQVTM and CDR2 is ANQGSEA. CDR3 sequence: CSVEDPGEGHTGELFF. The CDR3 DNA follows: TGCAGCGTTGAAGACCCAGGGGAGGGGCACACCGGGGAGCTGTTTTTT.

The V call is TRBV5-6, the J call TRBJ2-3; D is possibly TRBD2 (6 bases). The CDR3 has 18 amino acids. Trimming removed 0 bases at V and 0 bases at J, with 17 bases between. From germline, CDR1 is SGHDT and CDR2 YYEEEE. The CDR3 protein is CASSLAGGGLISTDTQYF. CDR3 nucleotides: TGTGCCAGCAGCTTGGCCGGGGGAGGCCTAATTAGCACAGATACGCAGTATTTT.